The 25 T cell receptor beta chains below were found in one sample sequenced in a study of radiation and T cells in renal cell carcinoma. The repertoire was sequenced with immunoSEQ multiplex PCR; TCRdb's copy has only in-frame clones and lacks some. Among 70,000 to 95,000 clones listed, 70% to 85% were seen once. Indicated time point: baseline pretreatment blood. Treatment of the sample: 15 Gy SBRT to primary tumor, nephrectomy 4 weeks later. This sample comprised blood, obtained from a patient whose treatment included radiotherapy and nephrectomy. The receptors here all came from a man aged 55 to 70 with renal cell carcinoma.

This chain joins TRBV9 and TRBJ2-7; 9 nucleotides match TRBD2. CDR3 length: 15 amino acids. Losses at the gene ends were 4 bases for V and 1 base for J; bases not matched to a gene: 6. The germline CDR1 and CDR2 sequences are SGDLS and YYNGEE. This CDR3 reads CASSSGTSSSYEQYF. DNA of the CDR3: TGTGCCAGCAGCTCTGGGACTAGCTCGTCCTACGAGCAGTACTTC. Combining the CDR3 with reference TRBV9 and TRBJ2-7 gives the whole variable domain DSGVTQTPKHLITATGQRVTLRCSPRSGDLSVYWYQQSLDQGLQFLIQYYNGEERAKGNILERFSAQQFPDLHSELNLSSLELGDSALYFCASSSGTSSSYEQYFGPGTRLTVT.

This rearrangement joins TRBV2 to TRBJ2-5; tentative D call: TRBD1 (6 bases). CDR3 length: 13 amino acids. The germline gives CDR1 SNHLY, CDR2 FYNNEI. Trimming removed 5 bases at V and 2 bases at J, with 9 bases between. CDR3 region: CASSTGRQETQYF. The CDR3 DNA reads TGTGCCAGCAGTACAGGGCGACAAGAGACCCAGTACTTC.

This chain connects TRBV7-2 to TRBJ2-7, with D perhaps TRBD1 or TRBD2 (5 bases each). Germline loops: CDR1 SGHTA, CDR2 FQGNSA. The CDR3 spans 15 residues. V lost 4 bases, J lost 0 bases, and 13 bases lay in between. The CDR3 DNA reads TGTGCCAGCAGCTCCGGGGCTCGCCCCTCCTACGAGCAGTACTTC. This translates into CASSSGARPSYEQYF.

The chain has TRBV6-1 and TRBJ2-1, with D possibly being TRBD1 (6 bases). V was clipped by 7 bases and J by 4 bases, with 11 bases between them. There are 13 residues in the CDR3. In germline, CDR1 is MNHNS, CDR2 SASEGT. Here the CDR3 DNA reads TGTGCCAGCAACACCGACAGGTACAATGAGCAGTTCTTC. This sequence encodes CASNTDRYNEQFF.

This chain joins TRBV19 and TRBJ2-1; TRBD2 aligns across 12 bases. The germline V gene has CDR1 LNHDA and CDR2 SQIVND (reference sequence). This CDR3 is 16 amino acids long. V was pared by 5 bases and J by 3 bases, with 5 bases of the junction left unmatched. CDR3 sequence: CASSPWTSGVYNEQFF. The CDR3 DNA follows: TGTGCCAGTAGTCCATGGACTAGCGGGGTCTACAATGAGCAGTTCTTC.

This CDR3 is CASSLSRGTTGANVLTF. CDR3 coding DNA: TGTGCCAGCAGTTTATCCCGGGGGACAACTGGGGCCAACGTCCTGACTTTC. The genes are TRBV27 and TRBJ2-6, with D perhaps being TRBD1 or TRBD2 (6 bases each). This CDR3 has 17 residues. CDR1 is MNHEY, CDR2 SMNVEV, per germline (reference sequence). V was pared by 0 bases and J by 2 bases, with 11 bases between. Full variable domain (missing parts from reference TRBV27 and TRBJ2-6): EAQVTQNPRYLITVTGKKLTVTCSQNMNHEYMSWYRQDPGLGLRQIYYSMNVEVTDKGDVPEGYKVSRKEKRNFPLILESPSPNQTSLYFCASSLSRGTTGANVLTFGAGSRLTVL.

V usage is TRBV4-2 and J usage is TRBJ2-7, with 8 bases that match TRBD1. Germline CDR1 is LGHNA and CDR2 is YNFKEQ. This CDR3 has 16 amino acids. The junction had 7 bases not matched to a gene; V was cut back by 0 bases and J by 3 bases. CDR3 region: CASSQEGAGGFYEQYF. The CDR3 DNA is TGTGCCAGCAGCCAAGAAGGGGCAGGGGGCTTCTACGAGCAGTACTTC.

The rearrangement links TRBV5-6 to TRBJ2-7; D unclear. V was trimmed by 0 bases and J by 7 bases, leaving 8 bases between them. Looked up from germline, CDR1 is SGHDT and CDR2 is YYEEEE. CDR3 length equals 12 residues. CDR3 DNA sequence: TGTGCCAGCAGCTTGGCCTTCGGTGAGCAGTACTTC. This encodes CASSLAFGEQYF.

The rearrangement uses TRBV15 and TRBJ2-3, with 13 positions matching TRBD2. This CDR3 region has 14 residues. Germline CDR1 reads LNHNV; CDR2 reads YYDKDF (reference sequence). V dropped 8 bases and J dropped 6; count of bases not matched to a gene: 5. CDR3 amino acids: CATVGLAGADTQYF. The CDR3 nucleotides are TGTGCCACCGTCGGACTAGCGGGGGCGGATACGCAGTATTTT.

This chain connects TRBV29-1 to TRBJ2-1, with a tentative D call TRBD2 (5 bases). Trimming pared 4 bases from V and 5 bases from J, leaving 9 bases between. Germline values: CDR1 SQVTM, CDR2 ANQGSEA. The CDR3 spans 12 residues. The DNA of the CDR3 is TGCAGCGTTGGGAGGACTGACAATGAGCAGTTCTTC. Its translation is CSVGRTDNEQFF.

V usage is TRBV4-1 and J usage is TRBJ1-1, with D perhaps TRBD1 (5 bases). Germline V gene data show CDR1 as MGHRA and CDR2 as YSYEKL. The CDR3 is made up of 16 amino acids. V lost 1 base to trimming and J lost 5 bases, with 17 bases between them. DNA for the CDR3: TGCGCCAGCAGCCAAGGTGGCAGGGAAGTGAGGACTGAAGCTTTCTTT. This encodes CASSQGGREVRTEAFF.

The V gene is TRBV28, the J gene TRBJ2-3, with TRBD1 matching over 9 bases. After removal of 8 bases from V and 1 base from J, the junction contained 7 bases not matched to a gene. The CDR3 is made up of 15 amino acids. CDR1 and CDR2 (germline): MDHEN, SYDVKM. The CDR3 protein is CASAQDRGGTDTQYF. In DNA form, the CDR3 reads TGTGCCAGCGCCCAAGACAGGGGGGGCACAGATACGCAGTATTTT. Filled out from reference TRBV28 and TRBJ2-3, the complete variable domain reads DVKVTQSSRYLVKRTGEKVFLECVQDMDHENMFWYRQDPGLGLRLIYFSYDVKMKEKGDIPEGYSVSREKKERFSLILESASTNQTSMYLCASAQDRGGTDTQYFGPGTRLTVL.

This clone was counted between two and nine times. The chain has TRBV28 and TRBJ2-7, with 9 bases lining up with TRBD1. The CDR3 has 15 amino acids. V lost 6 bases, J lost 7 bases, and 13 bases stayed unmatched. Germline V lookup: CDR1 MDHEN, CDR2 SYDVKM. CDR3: CASREPGQGLREQYF. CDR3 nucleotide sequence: TGTGCCAGCAGAGAGCCGGGACAGGGCCTACGTGAGCAGTACTTC.

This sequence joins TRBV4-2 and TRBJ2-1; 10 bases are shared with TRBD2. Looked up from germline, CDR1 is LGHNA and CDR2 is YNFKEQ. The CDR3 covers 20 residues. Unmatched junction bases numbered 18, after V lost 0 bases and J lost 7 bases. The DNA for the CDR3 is TGTGCCAGCAGCCAAGATCGGGGGGCGAGCGGGAGGGCCGTTTTGAATGAGCAGTTCTTC. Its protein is CASSQDRGASGRAVLNEQFF.

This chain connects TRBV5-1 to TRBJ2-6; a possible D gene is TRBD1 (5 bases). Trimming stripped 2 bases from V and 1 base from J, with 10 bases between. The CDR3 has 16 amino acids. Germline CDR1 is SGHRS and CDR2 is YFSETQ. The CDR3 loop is CASSFLQGSGANVLTF. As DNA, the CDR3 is TGCGCCAGCAGCTTCCTCCAGGGTTCTGGGGCCAACGTCCTGACTTTC.

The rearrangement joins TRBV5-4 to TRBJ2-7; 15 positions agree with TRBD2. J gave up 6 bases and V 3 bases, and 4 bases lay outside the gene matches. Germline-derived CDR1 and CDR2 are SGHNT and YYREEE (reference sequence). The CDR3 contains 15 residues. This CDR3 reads CASSSGLAGGGEQYF. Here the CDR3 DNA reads TGTGCCAGCAGCTCGGGACTAGCGGGAGGAGGCGAGCAGTACTTC.

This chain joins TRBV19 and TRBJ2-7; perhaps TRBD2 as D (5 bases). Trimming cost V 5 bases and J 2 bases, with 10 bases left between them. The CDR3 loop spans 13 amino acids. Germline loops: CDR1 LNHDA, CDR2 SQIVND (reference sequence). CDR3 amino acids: CASSPSGPYEQYF. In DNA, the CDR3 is TGTGCCAGTAGTCCCAGCGGACCCTACGAGCAGTACTTC.

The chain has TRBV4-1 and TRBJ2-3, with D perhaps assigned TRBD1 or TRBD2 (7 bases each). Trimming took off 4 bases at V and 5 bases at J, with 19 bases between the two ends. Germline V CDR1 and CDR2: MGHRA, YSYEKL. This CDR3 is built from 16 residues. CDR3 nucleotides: TGCGCCAGCAGCCCAGGGGGGGAGGGCCGGGAAGATACGCAGTATTTT. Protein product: CASSPGGEGREDTQYF.

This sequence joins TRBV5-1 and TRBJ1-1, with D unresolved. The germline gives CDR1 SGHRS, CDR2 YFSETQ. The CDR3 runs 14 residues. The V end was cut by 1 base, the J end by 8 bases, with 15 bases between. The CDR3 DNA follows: TGCGCCAGCAGCTTGACGGTTGGTGCCCACGAAGCTTTCTTT. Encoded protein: CASSLTVGAHEAFF.

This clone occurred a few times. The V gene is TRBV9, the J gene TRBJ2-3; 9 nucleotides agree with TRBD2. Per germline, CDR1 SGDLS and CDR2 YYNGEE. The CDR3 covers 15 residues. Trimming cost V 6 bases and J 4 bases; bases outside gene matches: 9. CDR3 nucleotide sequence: TGTGCCAGCAACGGGCAGCGGGAGGAGGCAGATACGCAGTATTTT. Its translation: CASNGQREEADTQYF.

In nucleotides, the CDR3 is TGTGCCAGCAGCTTAGTCGGGGCAGATCAAGAGACCCAGTACTTC. The encoded protein is CASSLVGADQETQYF. V usage is TRBV7-2 and J usage is TRBJ2-5; the D gene could be TRBD1 or TRBD2 (5 bases each). The CDR3 totals 15 residues. The V gene's germline CDR1 is SGHTA and CDR2 FQGNSA. Trimming left V 1 base short and J 2 bases short, with 11 bases between.

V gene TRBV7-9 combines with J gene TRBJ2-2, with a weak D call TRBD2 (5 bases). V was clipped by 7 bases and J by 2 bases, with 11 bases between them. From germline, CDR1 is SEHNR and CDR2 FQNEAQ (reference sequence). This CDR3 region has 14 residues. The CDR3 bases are TGTGCCAGCACTCTAGCCGTTAACACCGGGGAGCTGTTTTTT. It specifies CASTLAVNTGELFF.

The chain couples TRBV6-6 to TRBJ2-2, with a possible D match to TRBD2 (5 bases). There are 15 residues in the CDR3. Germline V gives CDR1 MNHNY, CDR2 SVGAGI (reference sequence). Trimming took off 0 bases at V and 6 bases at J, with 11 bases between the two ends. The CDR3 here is CASSYSGVGAGELFF. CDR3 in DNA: TGTGCCAGCAGTTACTCGGGAGTGGGTGCCGGGGAGCTGTTTTTT.

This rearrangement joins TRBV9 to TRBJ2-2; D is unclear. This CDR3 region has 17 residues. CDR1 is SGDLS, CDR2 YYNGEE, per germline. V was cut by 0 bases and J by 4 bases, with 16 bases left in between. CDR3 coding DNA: TGTGCCAGCAGCGTAGCTAGGCTAACAGCCGCCACCGGGGAGCTGTTTTTT. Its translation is CASSVARLTAATGELFF.

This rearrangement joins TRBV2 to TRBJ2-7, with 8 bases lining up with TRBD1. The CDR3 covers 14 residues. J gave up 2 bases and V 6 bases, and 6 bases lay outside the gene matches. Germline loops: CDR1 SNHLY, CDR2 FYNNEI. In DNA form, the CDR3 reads TGTGCCAGCAGGAGACAGGGGACAGCCTACGAGCAGTACTTC. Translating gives CASRRQGTAYEQYF. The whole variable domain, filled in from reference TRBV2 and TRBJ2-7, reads EPEVTQTPSHQVTQMGQEVILRCVPISNHLYFYWYRQILGQKVEFLVSFYNNEISEKSEIFDDQFSVERPDGSNFTLKIRSTKLEDSAMYFCASRRQGTAYEQYFGPGTRLTVT.